This T cell receptor beta chain derives from a study of T cell repertoires in cytomegalovirus infection. On the study more broadly: Public TCR beta signatures indicated both CMV infection and matching HLA type. Points from the study as a whole: Dominating the ex vivo response were TCR beta clonotypes that were CMV-specific and HLA-C-restricted. Carriers of CMV and the relevant HLA type were discriminated by public TCR beta frequency.

With regard to this clonotype: Its matching antigen is unknown.

TCRdb re-called the reads through MiXCR, storing one row per CDR3 protein. The sample contains about 260,000 distinct CDR3 sequences, around 13% of which appear only once. There are 15 residues in the CDR3. Looked up from germline, CDR1 is SGHNT and CDR2 is YYREEE (reference sequence). V dropped 0 bases and J dropped 0 bases, with 7 bases sitting between them. The sequence was obtained from a human donor in good health (CMV status not recorded). Some clones in this sample may be carry-over from other donors' samples. Sequencing was done on a sample of PBMCs. The J gene is TRBJ2-1, the V gene TRBV5-4, with D unclear. CDR3 in amino acids: CASSLARLSYNEQFF. In DNA form, the CDR3 reads TGTGCCAGCAGCTTGGCTAGGCTCTCCTACAATGAGCAGTTCTTC.